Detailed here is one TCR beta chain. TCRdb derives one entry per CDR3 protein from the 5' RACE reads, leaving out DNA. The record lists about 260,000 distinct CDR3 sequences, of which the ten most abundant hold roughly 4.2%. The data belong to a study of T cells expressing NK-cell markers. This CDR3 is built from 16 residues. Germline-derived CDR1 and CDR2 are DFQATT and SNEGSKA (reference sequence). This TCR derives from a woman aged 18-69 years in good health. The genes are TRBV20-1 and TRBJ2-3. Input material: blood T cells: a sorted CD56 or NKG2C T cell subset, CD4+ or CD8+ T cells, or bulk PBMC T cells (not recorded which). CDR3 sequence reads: CSVIPDGRLSTDTQYF.